This TCR beta chain came from a study of T cell changes during pregnancy in multiple sclerosis. Assay used: immunoSEQ multiplex PCR; TCRdb lists only in-frame clones, some missing. Of approximately 100,000 clones listed, under 95% are singletons. This specimen consisted of peripheral blood, obtained after pregnancy. The TCR was taken from a female donor with multiple sclerosis, enrolled in a pregnancy study.

CDR3 residues: CASGPSGYQETQYF. The CDR3 bases are TGCGCCAGCGGCCCCAGCGGGTACCAAGAGACCCAGTACTTC. The chain recombines TRBV5-1 with TRBJ2-5; tentatively, D is TRBD2 (6 bases). V was shortened by 7 bases and J by 0 bases, with 13 bases between the two germline ends. The CDR3 has 14 amino acids. Looked up from germline, CDR1 is SGHRS and CDR2 is YFSETQ.